This record covers a single T cell receptor beta chain. This table comes from immunoSEQ multiplex PCR, and its TCRdb copy is limited to in-frame clones, with some not included. The sample records approximately 250,000 clones, less than 85% being singletons. This sample stems from a study of blood T cell repertoires in COVID-19. Overall study: Samples of COVID-19 (acute and convalescent) were obtained from the United States, Italy and Spain.

The CDR3 has 13 amino acids. Losses at the gene ends were 9 bases for V and 2 bases for J; bases not matched to a gene: 5. Per germline, CDR1 SGHRS and CDR2 YFSETQ. Source material: peripheral blood. The chain recombines TRBV5-1 with TRBJ2-5; 9 bases agree with TRBD2. The clonotype originates from a man aged 55 to 70 who had recovered from COVID-19. Here the CDR3 DNA reads TGCGCCATCCTTAGCGGGGGACAAGAGACCCAGTACTTC. As protein: CAILSGGQETQYF.